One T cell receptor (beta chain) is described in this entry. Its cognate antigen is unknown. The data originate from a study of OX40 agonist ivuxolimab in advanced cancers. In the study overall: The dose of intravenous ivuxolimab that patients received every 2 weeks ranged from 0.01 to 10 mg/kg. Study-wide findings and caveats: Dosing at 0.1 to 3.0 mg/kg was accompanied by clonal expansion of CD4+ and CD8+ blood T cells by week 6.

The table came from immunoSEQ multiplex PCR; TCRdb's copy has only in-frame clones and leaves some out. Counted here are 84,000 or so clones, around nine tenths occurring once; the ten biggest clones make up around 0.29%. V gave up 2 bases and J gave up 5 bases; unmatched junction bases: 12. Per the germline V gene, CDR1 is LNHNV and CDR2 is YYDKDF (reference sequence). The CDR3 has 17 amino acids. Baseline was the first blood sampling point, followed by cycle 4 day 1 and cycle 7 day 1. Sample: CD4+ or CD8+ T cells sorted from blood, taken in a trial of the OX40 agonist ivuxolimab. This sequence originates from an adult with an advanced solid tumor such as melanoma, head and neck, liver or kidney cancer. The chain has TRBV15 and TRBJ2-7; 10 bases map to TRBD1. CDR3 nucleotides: TGTGCCACCAGCAGAAGGTCATCCGGGACAGGGGCGAACGAGCAGTACTTC. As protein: CATSRRSSGTGANEQYF. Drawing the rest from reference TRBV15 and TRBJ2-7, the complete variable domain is DAMVIQNPRYQVTQFGKPVTLSCSQTLNHNVMYWYQQKSSQAPKLLFHYYDKDFNNEADTPDNFQSRRPNTSFCFLDIRSPGLGDTAMYLCATSRRSSGTGANEQYFGPGTRLTVT.